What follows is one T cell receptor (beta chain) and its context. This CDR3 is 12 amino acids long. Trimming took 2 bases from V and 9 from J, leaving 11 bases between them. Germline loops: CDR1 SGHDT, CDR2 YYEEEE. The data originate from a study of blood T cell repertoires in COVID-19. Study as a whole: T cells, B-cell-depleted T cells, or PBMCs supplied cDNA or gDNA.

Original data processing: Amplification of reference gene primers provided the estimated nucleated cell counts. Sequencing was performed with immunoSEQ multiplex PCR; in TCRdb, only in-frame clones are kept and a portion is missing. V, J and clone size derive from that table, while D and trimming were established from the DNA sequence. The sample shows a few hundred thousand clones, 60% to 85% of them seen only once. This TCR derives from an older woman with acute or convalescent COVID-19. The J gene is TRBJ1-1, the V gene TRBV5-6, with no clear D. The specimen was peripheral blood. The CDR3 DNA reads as TGTGCCAGCAGCTTACTGAATGAAAAAGCTTTCTTT. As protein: CASSLLNEKAFF. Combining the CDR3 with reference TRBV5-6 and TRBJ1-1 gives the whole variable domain DAGVTQSPTHLIKTRGQQVTLRCSPKSGHDTVSWYQQALGQGPQFIFQYYEEEERQRGNFPDRFSGHQFPNYSSELNVNALLLGDSALYLCASSLLNEKAFFGQGTRLTVV.